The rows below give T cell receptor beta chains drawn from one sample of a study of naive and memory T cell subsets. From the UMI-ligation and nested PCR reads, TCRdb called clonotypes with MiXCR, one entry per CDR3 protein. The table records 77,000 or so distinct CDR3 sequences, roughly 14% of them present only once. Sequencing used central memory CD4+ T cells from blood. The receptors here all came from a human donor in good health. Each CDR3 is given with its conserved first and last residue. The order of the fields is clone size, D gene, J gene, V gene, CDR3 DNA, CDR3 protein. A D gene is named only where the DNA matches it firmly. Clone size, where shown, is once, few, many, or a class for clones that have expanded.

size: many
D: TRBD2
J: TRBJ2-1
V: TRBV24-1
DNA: TGTGCCACCAGTGAGTCACTAGCGGGAGATGAGCAGTTCTTC
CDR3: CATSESLAGDEQFF

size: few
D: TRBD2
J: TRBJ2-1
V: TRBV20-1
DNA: TGCAGTGCCGGTAGCGGGAGAGGGAATGAGCAGTTCTTC
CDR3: CSAGSGRGNEQFF

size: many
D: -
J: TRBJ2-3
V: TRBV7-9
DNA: TGTGCCAGCAGGGATGAGGACTATCCGGCGGATACGCAGTATTTT
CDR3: CASRDEDYPADTQYF

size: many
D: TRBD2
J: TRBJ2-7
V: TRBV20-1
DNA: TGCAGTGCTAGGTCCGGGACTAGCGGGACCGAGCAGTACTTC
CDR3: CSARSGTSGTEQYF

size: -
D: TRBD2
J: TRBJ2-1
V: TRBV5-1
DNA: TGCGCCAGCAGCTTCGGACTAGCGGTGAATGAGCAGTTCTTC
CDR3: CASSFGLAVNEQFF

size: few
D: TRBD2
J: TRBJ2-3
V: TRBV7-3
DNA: TGTGCCAGCAGCTTAACCGGGACTACCTCCACAGATACGCAGTATTTT
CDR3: CASSLTGTTSTDTQYF

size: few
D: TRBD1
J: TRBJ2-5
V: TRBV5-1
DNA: TGCGCCAGCAGCCCCGGGACAGGGAGTTTGGAGACCCAGTACTTC
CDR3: CASSPGTGSLETQYF

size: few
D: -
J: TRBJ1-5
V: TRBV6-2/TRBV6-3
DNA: TGTGCCAGCAGTTCGGGGTATAGCAATCAGCCCCAGCATTTT
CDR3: CASSSGYSNQPQHF

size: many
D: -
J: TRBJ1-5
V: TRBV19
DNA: TGTGCCAGTAGTATTTTGAATCGGGGTTCAGATCAGCCCCAGCATTTT
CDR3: CASSILNRGSDQPQHF

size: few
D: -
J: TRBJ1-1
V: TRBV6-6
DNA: TGTGCCAGCAGTCGAGAGTTTGAAGCTTTCTTT
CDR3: CASSREFEAFF

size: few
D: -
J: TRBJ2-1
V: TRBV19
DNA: TGTGCCAGTAACCCGAACTCCTACAATGAGCAGTTCTTC
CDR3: CASNPNSYNEQFF

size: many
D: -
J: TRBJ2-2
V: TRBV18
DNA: TGTGCCAGCTCACCATTCTCTAGAGTAACGAACACCGGGGAGCTGTTTTTT
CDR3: CASSPFSRVTNTGELFF

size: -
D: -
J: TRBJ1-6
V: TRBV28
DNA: TGTGCCAGCATCGGACAGACTAAGAGCTCCTATAATTCACCCCTCCACTTT
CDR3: CASIGQTKSSYNSPLHF

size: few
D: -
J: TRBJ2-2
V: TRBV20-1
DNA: TGCAGTGTAGGTCCGAACACCGGGGAGCTGTTTTTT
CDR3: CSVGPNTGELFF

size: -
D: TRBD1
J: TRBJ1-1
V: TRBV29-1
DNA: TGCAGCGTTGAGACAGGGGGAACTGAAGCTTTCTTT
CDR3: CSVETGGTEAFF

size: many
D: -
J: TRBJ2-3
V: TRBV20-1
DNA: TGCAGTGTCCGGGACCCCAGCACAGATACGCAGTATTTT
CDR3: CSVRDPSTDTQYF

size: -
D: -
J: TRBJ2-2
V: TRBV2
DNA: TGTGCCAGCAGTGTCGACACCGGGGAGCTGTTTTTT
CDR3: CASSVDTGELFF

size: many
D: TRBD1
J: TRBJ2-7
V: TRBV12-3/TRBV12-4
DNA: TGTGCCAGCGGACAGGACAGGGTTAACGAGCAGTACTTC
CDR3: CASGQDRVNEQYF

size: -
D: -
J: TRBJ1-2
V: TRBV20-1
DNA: TGCAGTGCTAGAGAGATCCGGGCAGGTGGGCGTTATGGCTACACCTTC
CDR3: CSAREIRAGGRYGYTF

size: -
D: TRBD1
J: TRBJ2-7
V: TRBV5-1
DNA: TGCGCCAGCAGCGGGGACAGGGGATTCGAGCAGTACTTC
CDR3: CASSGDRGFEQYF

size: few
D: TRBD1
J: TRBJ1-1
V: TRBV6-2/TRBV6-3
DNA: TGTGCCAGCAGGGGACCGACAGGGTCTACTGAAGCTTTCTTT
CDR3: CASRGPTGSTEAFF

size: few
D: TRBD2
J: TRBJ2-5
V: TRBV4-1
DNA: TGCGCCAGCAGCCCGACTAGCGGGGCACAAGAGACCCAGTACTTC
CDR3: CASSPTSGAQETQYF

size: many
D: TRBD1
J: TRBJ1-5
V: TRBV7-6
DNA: TGTGCCAGCAGCTTAGCCCAAGGGACAGGGGCTATCAATCAGCCCCAGCATTTT
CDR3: CASSLAQGTGAINQPQHF

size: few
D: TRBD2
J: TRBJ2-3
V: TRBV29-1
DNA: TGCAGCGTAGCCGGACTAGATCGAGGAACCACAGATACGCAGTATTTT
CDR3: CSVAGLDRGTTDTQYF

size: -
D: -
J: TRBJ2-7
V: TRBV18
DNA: TGTGCCAGCTCACCACCTAGAGTAGCGGACTACGAGCAGTACTTC
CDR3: CASSPPRVADYEQYF

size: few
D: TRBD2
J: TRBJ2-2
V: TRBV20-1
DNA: TGCAGTGCTAGAGTACTAGCGGGAGGGGATACCGGGGAGCTGTTTTTT
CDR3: CSARVLAGGDTGELFF

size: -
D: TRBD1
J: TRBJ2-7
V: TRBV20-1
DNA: TGCAGTGCTTTGACAGGGGGATACTACGAGCAGTACTTC
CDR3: CSALTGGYYEQYF

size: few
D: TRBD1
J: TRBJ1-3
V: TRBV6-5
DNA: TGTGCCAGCAGCGGGACAGGGGCTGGAAACACCATATATTTT
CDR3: CASSGTGAGNTIYF

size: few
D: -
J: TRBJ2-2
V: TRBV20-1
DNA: TGCAGTGCTAGAGTGGCCGGGGAGCTGTTTTTT
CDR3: CSARVAGELFF

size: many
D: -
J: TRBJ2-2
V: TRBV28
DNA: TGTGCCAGCAGCACCACCAGTCGAGGGGAGCTGTTTTTT
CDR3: CASSTTSRGELFF

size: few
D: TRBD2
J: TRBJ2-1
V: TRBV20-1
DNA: TGCAGTGCTAGAGATGCTAGCGGGAGCTACAATGAGCAGTTCTTC
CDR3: CSARDASGSYNEQFF

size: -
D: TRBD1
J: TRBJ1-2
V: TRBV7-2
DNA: TGTGCCAGCAGCCCCCGACAGGGGATGGATGGCTACACCTTC
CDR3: CASSPRQGMDGYTF

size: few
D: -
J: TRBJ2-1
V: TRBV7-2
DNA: TGTGCCAGCAGCATAGGGGACTCCCGGAATGAGCAGTTCTTC
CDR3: CASSIGDSRNEQFF

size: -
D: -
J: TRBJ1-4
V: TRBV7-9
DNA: TGTGCCAGCAGCGTGCACAGGGCAACTAATGAAAAACTGTTTTTT
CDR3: CASSVHRATNEKLFF

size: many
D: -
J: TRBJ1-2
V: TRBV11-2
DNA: TGTGCCAGCAGCTTAGAAGGGGCTGGCTACACCTTC
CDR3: CASSLEGAGYTF

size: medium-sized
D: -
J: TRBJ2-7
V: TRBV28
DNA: TGTGCCAGCAGTTTTAGTAGCGGATCCTACGAGCAGTACTTC
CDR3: CASSFSSGSYEQYF

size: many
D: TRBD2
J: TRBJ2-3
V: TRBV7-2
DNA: TGTGCCAGCAGCTTAGAAGCGGGAGTCACAGATACGCAGTATTTT
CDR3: CASSLEAGVTDTQYF

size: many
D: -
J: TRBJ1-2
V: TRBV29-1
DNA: TGCAGCGGGGGGGAAGCTAACTATGGCTACACCTTC
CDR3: CSGGEANYGYTF

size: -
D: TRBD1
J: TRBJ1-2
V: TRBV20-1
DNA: TGCAGTGCTAGTTTTCCCCCCAGACAGGGGTATGGCTACACCTTC
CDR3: CSASFPPRQGYGYTF

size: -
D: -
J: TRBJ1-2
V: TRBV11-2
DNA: TGTGCCAGCAGCTTAGAAGGACCAGGGAGGGGTGGCTACACCTTC
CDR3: CASSLEGPGRGGYTF

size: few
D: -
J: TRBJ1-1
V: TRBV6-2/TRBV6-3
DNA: TGTGCCAGCAGTTATTATGGGACTCTCCAAGCTTTCTTT
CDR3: CASSYYGTLQAFF

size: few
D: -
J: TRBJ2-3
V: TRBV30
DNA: TGTGCCTGGAGCGCAGGGCAGGATACGCAGTATTTT
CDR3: CAWSAGQDTQYF

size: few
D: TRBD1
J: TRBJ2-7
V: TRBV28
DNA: TGTGCCAGCAGTTTATCAGGGACAGGGGGCTCCTACGAGCAGTACTTC
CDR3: CASSLSGTGGSYEQYF

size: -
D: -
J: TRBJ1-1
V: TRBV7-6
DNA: TGTGCCAGCAGCTCAGAGGGGGGGCACACTGAAGCTTTCTTT
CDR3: CASSSEGGHTEAFF

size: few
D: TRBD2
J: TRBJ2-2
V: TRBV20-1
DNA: TGCAGTGCTAGTCCGAGCGGGAGGTTGACCGGGGAGCTGTTTTTT
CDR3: CSASPSGRLTGELFF

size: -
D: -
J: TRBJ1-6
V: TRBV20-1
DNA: TGCAGTGCCAGTAACCCGGGGCCCAGCTCCTATGATTCACCCCTCCACTTT
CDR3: CSASNPGPSSYDSPLHF

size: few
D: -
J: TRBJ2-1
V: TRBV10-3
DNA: TGTGCCATCAAAGGATCTAGCGTCGATGAGCAGTTCTTC
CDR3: CAIKGSSVDEQFF

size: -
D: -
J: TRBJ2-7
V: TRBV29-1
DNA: TGCAGCGTTGAAAGGAGGGGGCCTATCTACGAGCAGTACTTC
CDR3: CSVERRGPIYEQYF

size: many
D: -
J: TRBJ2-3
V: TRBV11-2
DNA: TGTGCCAGCAGCTTTAGGCGGACAGATACGCAGTATTTT
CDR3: CASSFRRTDTQYF

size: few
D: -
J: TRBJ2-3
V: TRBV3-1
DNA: TGTGCCAGCAGCCAAGATGCACCCCAGGTTTTT
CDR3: CASSQDAPQVF

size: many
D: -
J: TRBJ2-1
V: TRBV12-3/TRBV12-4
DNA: TGTGCCAGCAGTTTTCGCGCGCGAGCGGCCACAGAGCAGTTCTTC
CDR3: CASSFRARAATEQFF

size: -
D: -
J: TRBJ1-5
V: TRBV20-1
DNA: TGCAGTGCTAAACAACCCCAAAGTCTCCGCAATCAGCCCCAGCATTTT
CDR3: CSAKQPQSLRNQPQHF

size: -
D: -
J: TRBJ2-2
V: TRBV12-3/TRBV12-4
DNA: TGTGCCAGCAGTTTTGTAGGAAACACCGGGGAGCTGTTTTTT
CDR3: CASSFVGNTGELFF

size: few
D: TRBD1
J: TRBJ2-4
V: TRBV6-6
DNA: TGTGCCAGCAGGGGACAGGCACTAGCCAAAAACATTCAGTACTTC
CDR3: CASRGQALAKNIQYF

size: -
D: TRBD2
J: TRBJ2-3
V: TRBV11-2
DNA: TGTGCCAGCAGCCGAATAGCGGGGCCCCGCACAGATACGCAGTATTTT
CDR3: CASSRIAGPRTDTQYF

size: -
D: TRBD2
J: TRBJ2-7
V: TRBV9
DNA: TGTGCCAGCAGCATAGGACTAGCAGAAGGGAGTAAGGACTCCTACGAGCAGTACTTC
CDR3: CASSIGLAEGSKDSYEQYF

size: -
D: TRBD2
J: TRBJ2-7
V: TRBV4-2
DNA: TGTGCCAGCAGCCAAAACAGACTAGCGGGAGGTCCAGCCTACGAGCAGTACTTC
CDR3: CASSQNRLAGGPAYEQYF

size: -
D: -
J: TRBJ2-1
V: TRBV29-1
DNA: TGCAGCGCCTCTATCTCCAATGAGCAGTTCTTC
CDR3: CSASISNEQFF

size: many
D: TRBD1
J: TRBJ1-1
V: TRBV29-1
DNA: TGCAGCGCTCATAGGACAGGGGGCTTCACTGAAGCTTTCTTT
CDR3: CSAHRTGGFTEAFF